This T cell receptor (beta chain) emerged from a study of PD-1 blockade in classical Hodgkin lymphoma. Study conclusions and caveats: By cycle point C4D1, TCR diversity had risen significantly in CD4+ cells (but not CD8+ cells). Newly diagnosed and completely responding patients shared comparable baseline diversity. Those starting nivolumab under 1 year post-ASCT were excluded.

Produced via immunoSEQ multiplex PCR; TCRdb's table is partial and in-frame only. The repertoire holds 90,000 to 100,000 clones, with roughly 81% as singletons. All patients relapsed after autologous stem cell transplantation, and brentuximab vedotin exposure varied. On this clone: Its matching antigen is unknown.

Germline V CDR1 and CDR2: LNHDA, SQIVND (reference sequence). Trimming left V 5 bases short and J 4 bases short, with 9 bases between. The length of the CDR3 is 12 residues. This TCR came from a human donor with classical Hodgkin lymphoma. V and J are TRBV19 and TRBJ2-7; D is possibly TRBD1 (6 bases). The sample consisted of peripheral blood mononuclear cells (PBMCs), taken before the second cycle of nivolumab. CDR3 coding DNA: TGTGCCAGTAGTCCACAGGGATACGAGCAGTACTTC. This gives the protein CASSPQGYEQYF.